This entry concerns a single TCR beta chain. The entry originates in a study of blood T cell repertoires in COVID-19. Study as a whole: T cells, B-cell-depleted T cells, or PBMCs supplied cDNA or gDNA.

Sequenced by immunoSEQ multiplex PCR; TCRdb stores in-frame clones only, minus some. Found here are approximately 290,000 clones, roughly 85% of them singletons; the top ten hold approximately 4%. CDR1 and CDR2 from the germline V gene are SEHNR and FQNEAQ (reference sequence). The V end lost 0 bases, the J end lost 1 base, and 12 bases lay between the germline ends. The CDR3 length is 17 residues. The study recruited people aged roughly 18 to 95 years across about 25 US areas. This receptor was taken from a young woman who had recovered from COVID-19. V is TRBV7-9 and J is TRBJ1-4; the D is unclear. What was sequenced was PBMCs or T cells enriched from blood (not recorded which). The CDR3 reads CASSLAQRLETNEKLFF. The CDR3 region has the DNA TGTGCCAGCAGCTTAGCGCAAAGACTCGAAACTAATGAAAAACTGTTTTTT.